This T cell receptor beta chain was observed in a study of cytomegalovirus exposure and HLA in healthy donors. Overall study: Early release data held 75 million to 90 million unique TCRs from HLA-typed donors.

The CDR3 is 16 residues long. With V trimmed by 4 bases and J by 6 bases, 11 bases remained unmatched. The V gene's germline CDR1 is MDHEN and CDR2 SYDVKM. The PCR employed 60 Vbeta primers together with 13 Jbeta primers. Clones were sequenced by immunoSEQ multiplex PCR, and TCRdb holds only the in-frame ones, with some missing. The table has tens of thousands of clones, roughly 85% seen once. The source is a female donor in good health and CMV-seronegative. V usage is TRBV28 and J usage is TRBJ1-5; 8 positions match TRBD1. Input material: PBMCs. The CDR3 DNA reads TGTGCCAGCAGTTCCCCCCGGACAGGGCCGGGTCAGCCCCAGCATTTT. Residues: CASSSPRTGPGQPQHF.